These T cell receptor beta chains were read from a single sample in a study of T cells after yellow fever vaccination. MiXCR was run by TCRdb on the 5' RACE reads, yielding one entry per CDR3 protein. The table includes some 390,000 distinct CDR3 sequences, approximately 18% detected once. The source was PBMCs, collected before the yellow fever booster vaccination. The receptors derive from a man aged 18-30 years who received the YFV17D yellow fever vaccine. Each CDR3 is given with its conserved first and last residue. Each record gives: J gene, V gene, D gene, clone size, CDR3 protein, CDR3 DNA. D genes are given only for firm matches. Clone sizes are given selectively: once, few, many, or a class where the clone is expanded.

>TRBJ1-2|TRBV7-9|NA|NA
CASGRHLNYGYTF
TGTGCCAGCGGTCGGCATCTAAACTATGGCTACACCTTC
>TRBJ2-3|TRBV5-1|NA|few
CASSLVVSRVVDTQYF
TGCGCCAGCAGCTTGGTGGTGTCGCGGGTGGTGGATACGCAGTATTTT
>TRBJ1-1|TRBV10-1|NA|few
CATGRSSAFF
TGCGCCACAGGTCGTAGTAGTGCTTTCTTT
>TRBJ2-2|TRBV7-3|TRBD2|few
CASSLTRVAGNTGELFF
TGTGCCAGCAGCTTAACGCGGGTAGCGGGGAACACCGGGGAGCTGTTTTTT
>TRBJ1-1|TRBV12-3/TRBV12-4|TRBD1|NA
CASSAGTGGGDTEAFF
TGTGCCAGCAGTGCCGGGACAGGGGGTGGGGACACTGAAGCTTTCTTT
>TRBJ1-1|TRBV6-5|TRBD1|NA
CASNNRGGTEAFF
TGTGCCAGCAACAACAGGGGGGGGACTGAAGCTTTCTTT
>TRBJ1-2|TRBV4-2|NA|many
CASSPRGGGYTF
TGTGCCAGCAGCCCCCGGGGGGGAGGCTACACCTTC
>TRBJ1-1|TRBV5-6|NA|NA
CASSSSGTGSMNTEAFF
TGTGCCAGCAGCTCCAGCGGAACAGGGTCCATGAACACTGAAGCTTTCTTT
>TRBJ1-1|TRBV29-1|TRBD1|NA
CSVEGQGSTEAFF
TGCAGCGTTGAGGGACAGGGCTCCACTGAAGCTTTCTTT
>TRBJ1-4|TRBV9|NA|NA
CASSVAGSVNEKLFF
TGTGCCAGCAGCGTAGCAGGGTCCGTTAATGAAAAACTGTTTTTT
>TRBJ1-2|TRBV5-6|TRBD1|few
CASGQVNYGYTF
TGTGCCTCAGGACAGGTGAACTATGGCTACACCTTC
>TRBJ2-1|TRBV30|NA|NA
CAWTRGAGYNEQFF
TGTGCCTGGACCCGTGGGGCGGGTTACAATGAGCAGTTCTTC
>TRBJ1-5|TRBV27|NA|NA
CASSTQGIRNQPQHF
TGTGCCAGCAGTACACAGGGTATCAGGAATCAGCCCCAGCATTTT
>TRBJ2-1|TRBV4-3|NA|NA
CASSQELGSYNEQFF
TGCGCCAGCAGCCAAGAGTTGGGCTCCTACAATGAGCAGTTCTTC
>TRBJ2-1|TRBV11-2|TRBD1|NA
CASTGTVNYNEQFF
TGTGCCAGCACCGGGACAGTTAACTACAATGAGCAGTTCTTC
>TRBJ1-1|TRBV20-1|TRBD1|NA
CSASLGGNRDRVGYTEAFF
TGCAGTGCTAGCCTGGGAGGAAACCGGGACAGGGTGGGATACACTGAAGCTTTCTTT
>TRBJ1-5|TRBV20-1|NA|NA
CSAHSPSGTSNQPQHF
TGCAGTGCCCACTCACCCTCAGGGACCAGCAATCAGCCCCAGCATTTT
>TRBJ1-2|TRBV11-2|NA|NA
CASSRQLITEGYTF
TGTGCCAGCAGTCGACAGCTTATCACGGAGGGCTACACCTTC
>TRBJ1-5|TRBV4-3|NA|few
CASSQDKNQPQHF
TGCGCCAGCAGCCAAGACAAGAATCAGCCCCAGCATTTT
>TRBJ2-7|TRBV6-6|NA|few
CASSYGRTYEQYF
TGTGCCAGCAGTTACGGTAGGACCTACGAGCAGTACTTC
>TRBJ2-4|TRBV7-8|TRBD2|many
CASSFVLAGGAKNIQYF
TGTGCCAGCAGCTTCGTACTAGCGGGGGGAGCCAAAAACATTCAGTACTTC
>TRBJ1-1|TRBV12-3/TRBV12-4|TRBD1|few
CASSVPGQGLSTEAFF
TGTGCCAGCAGTGTCCCGGGACAGGGATTAAGCACTGAAGCTTTCTTT
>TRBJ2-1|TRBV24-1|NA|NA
CATSRRGSSYNEQFF
TGTGCCACCAGCCGGAGGGGATCCTCCTACAATGAGCAGTTCTTC
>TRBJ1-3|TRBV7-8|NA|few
CASTQLTAAGPGNTIYF
TGTGCCAGCACCCAATTAACCGCGGCCGGGCCTGGAAACACCATATATTTT
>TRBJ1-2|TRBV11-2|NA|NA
CASSPWPQGARDGYTF
TGTGCCAGCAGCCCGTGGCCCCAGGGTGCTAGAGATGGCTACACCTTC
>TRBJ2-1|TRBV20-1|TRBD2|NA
CSATGGRSYNEQFF
TGCAGTGCCACGGGGGGACGGTCCTACAATGAGCAGTTCTTC
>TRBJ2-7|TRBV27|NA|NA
CASSLRLTYEQYF
TGTGCCAGCAGTTTAAGGTTAACCTACGAGCAGTACTTC
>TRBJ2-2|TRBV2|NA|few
CASSERWEAGELFF
TGTGCCAGCAGTGAAAGGTGGGAGGCCGGGGAGCTGTTTTTT
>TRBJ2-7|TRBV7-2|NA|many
CASSTPQRLGTSYEQYF
TGTGCCAGCAGCACACCGCAAAGGCTGGGGACGTCCTACGAGCAGTACTTC
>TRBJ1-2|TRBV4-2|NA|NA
CASSHVQTGNYGYTF
TGTGCCAGCAGCCATGTCCAGACGGGAAACTATGGCTACACCTTC
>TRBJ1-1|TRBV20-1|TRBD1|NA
CSASMQGAGDTEAFF
TGCAGTGCTTCGATGCAGGGGGCGGGAGACACTGAAGCTTTCTTT
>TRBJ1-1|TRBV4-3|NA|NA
CASSQDWPVSYNTEAFF
TGCGCCAGCAGCCAAGATTGGCCCGTCTCGTATAACACTGAAGCTTTCTTT
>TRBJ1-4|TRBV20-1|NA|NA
CSATNRVGNEKLFF
TGCAGTGCTACTAACAGGGTCGGTAATGAAAAACTGTTTTTT
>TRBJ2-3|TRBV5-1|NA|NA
CASSLAAAGSTDTQYF
TGCGCCAGCAGCTTGGCCGCGGCGGGGAGCACAGATACGCAGTATTTT
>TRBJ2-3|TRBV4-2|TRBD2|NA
CASSQQGLAGGHGSQYF
TGTGCCAGCAGCCAGCAGGGACTAGCGGGGGGGCATGGTTCGCAGTATTTT
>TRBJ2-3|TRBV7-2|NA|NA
CASKWHEGTDTQYF
TGTGCCAGCAAATGGCATGAGGGCACAGATACGCAGTATTTT
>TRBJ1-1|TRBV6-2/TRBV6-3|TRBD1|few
CASRRARGTLNTEAFF
TGTGCCAGCAGAAGAGCCAGGGGGACCCTGAACACTGAAGCTTTCTTT
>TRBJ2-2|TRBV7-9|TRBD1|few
CAAPGQGLSGELFF
TGTGCGGCCCCGGGACAGGGGTTATCCGGGGAGCTGTTTTTT
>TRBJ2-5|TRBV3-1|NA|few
CASSQAQGDQETQYF
TGTGCCAGCAGCCAAGCGCAAGGGGACCAAGAGACCCAGTACTTC
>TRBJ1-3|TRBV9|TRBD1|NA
CASSVGGQAMGNTIYF
TGTGCCAGCAGCGTAGGGGGACAGGCGATGGGAAACACCATATATTTT
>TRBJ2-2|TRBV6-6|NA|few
CASSYPPGTNTGELFF
TGTGCCAGCAGTTACCCACCAGGGACGAACACCGGGGAGCTGTTTTTT
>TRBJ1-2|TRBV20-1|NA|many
CSATWGRNSYGYTF
TGCAGTGCTACGTGGGGACGGAATAGCTATGGCTACACCTTC
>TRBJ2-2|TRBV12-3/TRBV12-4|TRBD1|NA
CASSSSDRGQYGELFF
TGTGCCAGCAGTTCCTCTGACAGGGGGCAATACGGGGAGCTGTTTTTT
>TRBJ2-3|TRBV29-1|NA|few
CSVGGTGDAQYF
TGCAGCGTGGGAGGGACAGGTGATGCGCAGTATTTT
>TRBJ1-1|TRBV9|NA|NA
CASSTTGTLGTEAFF
TGTGCCAGCAGCACCACCGGGACACTAGGCACTGAAGCTTTCTTT
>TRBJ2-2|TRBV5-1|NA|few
CASSFSSPGGTGELFF
TGCGCCAGCAGCTTTTCCTCCCCTGGAGGCACCGGGGAGCTGTTTTTT
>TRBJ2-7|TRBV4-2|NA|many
CASSYSSGEQYF
TGTGCCAGCAGCTATTCGTCGGGCGAGCAGTACTTC
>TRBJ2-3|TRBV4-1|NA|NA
CASSQLADTQYF
TGCGCCAGCAGCCAACTAGCAGATACGCAGTATTTT